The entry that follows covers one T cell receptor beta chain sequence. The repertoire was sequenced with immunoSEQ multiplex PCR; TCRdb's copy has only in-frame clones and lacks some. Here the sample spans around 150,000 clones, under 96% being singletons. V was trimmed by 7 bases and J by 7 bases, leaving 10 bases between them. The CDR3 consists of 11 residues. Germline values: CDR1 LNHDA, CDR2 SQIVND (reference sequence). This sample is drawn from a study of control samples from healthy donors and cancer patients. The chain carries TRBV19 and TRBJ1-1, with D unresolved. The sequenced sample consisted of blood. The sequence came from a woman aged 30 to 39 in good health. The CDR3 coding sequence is TGTGCCAGTATGACGTGGGATGAAGCTTTCTTT. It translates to CASMTWDEAFF.